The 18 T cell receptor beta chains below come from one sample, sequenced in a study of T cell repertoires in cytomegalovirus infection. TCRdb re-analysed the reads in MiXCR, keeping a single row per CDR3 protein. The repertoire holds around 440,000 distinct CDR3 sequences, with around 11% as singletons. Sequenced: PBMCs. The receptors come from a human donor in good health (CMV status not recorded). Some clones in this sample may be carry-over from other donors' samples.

The CDR3 reads CASSAGGRSGETQYF. The CDR3 coding sequence is TGTGCCAGCAGTGCGGGGGGACGGAGTGGAGAGACCCAGTACTTC. The chain links TRBV12-3 or TRBV12-4 to TRBJ2-5, with 8 nucleotides matching TRBD2. The CDR3 contains 15 residues. Unmatched junction bases numbered 9, after V lost 5 bases and J lost 4 bases.

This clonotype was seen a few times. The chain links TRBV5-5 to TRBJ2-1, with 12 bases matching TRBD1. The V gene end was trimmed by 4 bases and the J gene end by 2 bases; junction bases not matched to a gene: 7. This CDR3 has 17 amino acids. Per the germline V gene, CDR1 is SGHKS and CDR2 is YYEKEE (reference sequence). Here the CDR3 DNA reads TGTGCCAGCAGCGCCGGGACAGGGGGCGAACCCTACAATGAGCAGTTCTTC. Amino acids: CASSAGTGGEPYNEQFF.

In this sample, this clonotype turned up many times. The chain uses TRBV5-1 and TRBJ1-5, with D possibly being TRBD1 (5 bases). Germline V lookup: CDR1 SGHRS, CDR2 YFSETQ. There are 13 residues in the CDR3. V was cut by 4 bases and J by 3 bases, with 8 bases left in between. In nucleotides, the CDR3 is TGCGCCAGCAGCCTGGACATCAATCAGCCCCAGCATTTT. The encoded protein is CASSLDINQPQHF.

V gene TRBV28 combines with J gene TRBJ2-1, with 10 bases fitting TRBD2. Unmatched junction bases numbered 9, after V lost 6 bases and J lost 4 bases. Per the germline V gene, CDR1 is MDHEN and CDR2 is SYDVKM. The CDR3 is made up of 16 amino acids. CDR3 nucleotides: TGTGCCAGCAGAATATCTCTAGCGGGGGAGTACAATGAGCAGTTCTTC. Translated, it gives CASRISLAGEYNEQFF.

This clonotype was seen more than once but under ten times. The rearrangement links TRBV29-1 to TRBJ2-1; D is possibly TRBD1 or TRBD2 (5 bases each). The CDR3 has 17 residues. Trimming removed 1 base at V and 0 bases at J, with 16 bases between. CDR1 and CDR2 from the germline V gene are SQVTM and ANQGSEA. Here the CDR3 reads CSVEGDRASSSYNEQFF. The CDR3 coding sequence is TGCAGCGTTGAAGGGGACCGTGCCTCGAGCTCCTACAATGAGCAGTTCTTC.

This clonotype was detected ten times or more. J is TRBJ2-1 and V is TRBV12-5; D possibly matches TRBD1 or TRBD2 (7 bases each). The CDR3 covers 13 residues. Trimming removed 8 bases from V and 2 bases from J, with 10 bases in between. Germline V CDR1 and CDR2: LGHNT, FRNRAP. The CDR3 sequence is CASQGGTYNEQFF. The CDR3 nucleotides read TGTGCTAGTCAGGGGGGGACCTACAATGAGCAGTTCTTC.

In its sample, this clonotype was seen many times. The CDR3: CASSLSPGRRDKDEAKNIQYF. CDR3 nucleotides: TGTGCCAGCAGCTTAAGCCCCGGGAGGCGGGATAAGGACGAGGCCAAAAACATTCAGTACTTC. J is TRBJ2-4 and V is TRBV7-3, with TRBD2 identical over 7 bases. V was pared by 1 base and J by 1 base, with 19 bases of the junction left unmatched. Germline-derived CDR1 and CDR2 are SGHTA and FQGTGA. The CDR3 spans 21 residues.

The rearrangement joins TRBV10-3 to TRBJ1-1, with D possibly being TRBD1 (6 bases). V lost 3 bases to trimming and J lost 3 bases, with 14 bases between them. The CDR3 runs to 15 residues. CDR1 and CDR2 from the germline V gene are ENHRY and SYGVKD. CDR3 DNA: TGTGCCATCAGTGAAGTACAGGGAGCGTACACTGAAGCTTTCTTT. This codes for CAISEVQGAYTEAFF.

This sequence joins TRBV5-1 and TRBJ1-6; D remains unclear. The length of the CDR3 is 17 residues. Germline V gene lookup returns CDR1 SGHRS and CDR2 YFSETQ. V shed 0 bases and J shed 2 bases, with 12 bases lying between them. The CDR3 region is CASSLGAGNTYNSPLHF. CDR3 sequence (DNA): TGCGCCAGCAGCTTGGGTGCGGGGAACACCTATAATTCACCCCTCCACTTT.

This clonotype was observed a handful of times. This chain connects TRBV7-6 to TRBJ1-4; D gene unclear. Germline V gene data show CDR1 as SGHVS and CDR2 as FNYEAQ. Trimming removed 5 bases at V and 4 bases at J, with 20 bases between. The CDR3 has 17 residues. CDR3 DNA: TGTGCCAGCAGCCCCTACGCTGGGAGACTGAATAATGAAAAACTGTTTTTT. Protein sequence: CASSPYAGRLNNEKLFF.

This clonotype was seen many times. The CDR3 nucleotides are TGTGCCAGCAGCTTACAGGGGGGGGAGAAAGCTTTCTTT. This encodes CASSLQGGEKAFF. The chain uses TRBV7-8 and TRBJ1-1; 7 bases map to TRBD1. V lost 2 bases, J lost 9 bases, and 6 bases stayed unmatched. The CDR3 length is 13 residues. Germline V gene lookup returns CDR1 SGHVS and CDR2 FQNEAQ.

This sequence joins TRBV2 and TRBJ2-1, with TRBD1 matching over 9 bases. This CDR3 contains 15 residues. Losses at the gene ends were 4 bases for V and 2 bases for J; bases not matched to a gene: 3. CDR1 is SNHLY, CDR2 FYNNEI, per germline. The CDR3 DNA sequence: TGTGCCAGCAGTGTCCGGACAGGGGCCTACAATGAGCAGTTCTTC. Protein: CASSVRTGAYNEQFF.

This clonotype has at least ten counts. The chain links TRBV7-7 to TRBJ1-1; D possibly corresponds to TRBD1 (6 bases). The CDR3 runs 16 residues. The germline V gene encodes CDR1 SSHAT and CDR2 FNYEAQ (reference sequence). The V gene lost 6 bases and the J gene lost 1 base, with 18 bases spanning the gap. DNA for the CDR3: TGTGCCAGCAGTTCAGGTGTCGGGGGGCGGAACACTGAAGCTTTCTTT. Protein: CASSSGVGGRNTEAFF.

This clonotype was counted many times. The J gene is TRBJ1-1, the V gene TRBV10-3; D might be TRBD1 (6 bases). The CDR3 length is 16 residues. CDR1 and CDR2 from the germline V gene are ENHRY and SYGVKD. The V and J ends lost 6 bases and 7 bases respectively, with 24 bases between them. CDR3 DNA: TGTGCCATCAGAGGACAGCTAACACCCGGGGAGAGTGAAGCTTTCTTT. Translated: CAIRGQLTPGESEAFF.

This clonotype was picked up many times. This CDR3 reads CASSITGKSTEAFF. For the CDR3, the DNA is TGTGCCAGCAGCATTACGGGCAAGAGCACTGAAGCTTTCTTT. The rearrangement joins TRBV7-6 to TRBJ1-1; D is ambiguous. V was cut by 5 bases and J by 4 bases, with 14 bases left in between. Germline V gene lookup returns CDR1 SGHVS and CDR2 FNYEAQ. This CDR3 spans 14 amino acids.

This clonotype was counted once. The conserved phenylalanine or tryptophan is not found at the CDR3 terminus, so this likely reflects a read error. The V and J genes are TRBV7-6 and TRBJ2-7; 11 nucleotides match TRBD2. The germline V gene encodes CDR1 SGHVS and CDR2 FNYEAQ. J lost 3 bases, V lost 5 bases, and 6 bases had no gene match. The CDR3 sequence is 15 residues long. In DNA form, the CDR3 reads TGTGCCAGCAGCCATAGCGGGAGGGGTAGCTACGAGCAGTACATC. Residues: CASSHSGRGSYEQYI.

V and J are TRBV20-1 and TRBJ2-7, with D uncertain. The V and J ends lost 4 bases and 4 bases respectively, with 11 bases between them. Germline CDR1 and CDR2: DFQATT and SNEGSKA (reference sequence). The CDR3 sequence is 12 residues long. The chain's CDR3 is CSANTNQYEQYF. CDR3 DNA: TGCAGTGCTAATACAAATCAATACGAGCAGTACTTC.

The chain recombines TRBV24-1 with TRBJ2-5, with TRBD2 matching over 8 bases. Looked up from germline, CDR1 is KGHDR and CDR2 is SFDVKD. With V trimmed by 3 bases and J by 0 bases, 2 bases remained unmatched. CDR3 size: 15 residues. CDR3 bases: TGTGCCACCAGTGATAGCGGGAGACACCAAGAGACCCAGTACTTC. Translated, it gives CATSDSGRHQETQYF.